This T cell receptor (beta chain) was retrieved from a study of Ad26.COV2.S vaccination and SARS-CoV-2 variants. Study background: A COV1001 Ad26.COV2.S trial-arm participant provided the sample. Ad26.COV2.S shots went into the muscle once or twice, 56 days apart. Study-level results: Measurement of non-spike TCR breadth gave similar results in vaccine and placebo recipients. Analyses that measured TCR breadth and depth may have underestimated total T cell responses.

The method was immunoSEQ multiplex PCR; TCRdb's version includes in-frame clones alone and lacks a portion of them. The table shows more than 400,000 clones, with roughly 90% occurring only once. The trim removed 10 bases at V and 4 bases at J, leaving 8 bases unmatched. The CDR3 runs 13 residues. Germline CDR1 and CDR2: MNHEY and SVGAGI. Indicated treatment: some 20 received Ad26.COV2.S at low or high dose, single or two shots; 5 received placebo; per-sample allocation not given. Sampling occurred on day 63 after the first vaccine or placebo injection. To note about this clone: Its antigen is as yet unknown.

This clonotype was obtained from a person between 18 and 65 years old who received the Ad26.COV2.S COVID-19 vaccine or a placebo. This chain uses TRBV6-5 with TRBJ2-7; 9 bases match TRBD2. The sample was peripheral blood, taken in a trial of Ad26.COV2.S vaccine versus placebo. DNA of the CDR3: TGTGCCACAGGGACTAGCCTGGGATACGAGCAGTACTTC. This translates into CATGTSLGYEQYF.